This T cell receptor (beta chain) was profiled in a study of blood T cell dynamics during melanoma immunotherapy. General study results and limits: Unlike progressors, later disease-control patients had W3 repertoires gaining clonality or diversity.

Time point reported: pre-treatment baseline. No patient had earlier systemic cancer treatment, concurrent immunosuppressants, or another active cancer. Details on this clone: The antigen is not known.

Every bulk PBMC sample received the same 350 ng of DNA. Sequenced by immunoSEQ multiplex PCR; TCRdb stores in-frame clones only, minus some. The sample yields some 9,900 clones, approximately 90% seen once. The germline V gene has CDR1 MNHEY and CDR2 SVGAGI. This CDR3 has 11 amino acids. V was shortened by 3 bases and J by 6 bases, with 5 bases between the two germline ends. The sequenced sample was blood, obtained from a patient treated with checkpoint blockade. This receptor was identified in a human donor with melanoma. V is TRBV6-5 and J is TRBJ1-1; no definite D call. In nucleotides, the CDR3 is TGTGCCAGCAGTTATGGGGCTGAAGCTTTCTTT. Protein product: CASSYGAEAFF.